Following are 5 T cell receptor beta chains from one sample sequenced in a study of cytomegalovirus exposure and HLA in healthy donors. Some clones are missing from TCRdb's copy, which holds only in-frame ones; the method was immunoSEQ multiplex PCR. Altogether tens of thousands of clones are present, under 95% being singletons, with the ten largest covering less than 4%. The sample taken for sequencing was PBMCs. These TCRs come from a woman aged 25 to 45 in good health and CMV-seronegative.

This clone was observed a few times. The chain carries TRBV29-1 and TRBJ1-3; 8 nucleotides agree with TRBD1. The V gene end was trimmed by 1 base and the J gene end by 3 bases; junction bases not matched to a gene: 5. The germline gives CDR1 SQVTM, CDR2 ANQGSEA. The length of the CDR3 is 15 residues. CDR3 coding DNA: TGCAGCGTTGAAGGGTCCAGGGGGCTTGGAAACACCATATATTTT. Protein product: CSVEGSRGLGNTIYF.

The chain combines TRBV28 with TRBJ1-5, with D possibly TRBD1 on 5 matching bases. The CDR3 consists of 15 residues. V was clipped by 6 bases and J by 4 bases, with 16 bases between them. Per the germline V gene, CDR1 is MDHEN and CDR2 is SYDVKM. CDR3 loop: CASSFGTAGNQPQHF. CDR3 coding DNA: TGTGCCAGCAGCTTTGGGACCGCGGGGAATCAGCCCCAGCATTTT. Based on the CDR3 plus reference TRBV28 and TRBJ1-5, the full variable domain is DVKVTQSSRYLVKRTGEKVFLECVQDMDHENMFWYRQDPGLGLRLIYFSYDVKMKEKGDIPEGYSVSREKKERFSLILESASTNQTSMYLCASSFGTAGNQPQHFGDGTRLSIL.

The genes are TRBV4-2 and TRBJ1-1; 7 bases are shared with TRBD1. Per germline, CDR1 LGHNA and CDR2 YNFKEQ. J gave up 5 bases and V 3 bases, and 6 bases lay outside the gene matches. This CDR3 has 14 amino acids. Here the CDR3 reads CASSHPDRETEAFF. The CDR3 coding sequence is TGTGCCAGCAGCCATCCTGACAGGGAAACTGAAGCTTTCTTT.

The CDR3 sequence: CASSPGTGGEQFF. DNA for the CDR3: TGTGCCAGCTCACCAGGCACGGGGGGTGAGCAGTTCTTC. The J gene is TRBJ2-1, the V gene TRBV18; 7 bases are a match to TRBD2. This CDR3 contains 13 residues. Trimming took 2 bases from V and 9 from J; bases not matched to a gene: 4. Germline-derived CDR1 and CDR2 are KGHSH and LQKENI. Using reference TRBV18 and TRBJ2-1 for the parts outside the CDR3, the full variable domain is NAGVMQNPRHLVRRRGQEARLRCSPMKGHSHVYWYRQLPEEGLKFMVYLQKENIIDESGMPKERFSAEFPKEGPSILRIQQVVRGDSAAYFCASSPGTGGEQFFGPGTRLTVL.

J is TRBJ1-3 and V is TRBV5-6; tentative D call: TRBD1 (5 bases). The germline V gene encodes CDR1 SGHDT and CDR2 YYEEEE. The CDR3 is made up of 15 amino acids. V was trimmed by 3 bases and J by 0 bases, leaving 10 bases between them. The DNA for the CDR3 is TGTGCCAGCAGCTATCCAGGGTTCTCTGGAAACACCATATATTTT. Translating gives CASSYPGFSGNTIYF. The whole variable domain, remainder taken from reference TRBV5-6 and TRBJ1-3, is DAGVTQSPTHLIKTRGQQVTLRCSPKSGHDTVSWYQQALGQGPQFIFQYYEEEERQRGNFPDRFSGHQFPNYSSELNVNALLLGDSALYLCASSYPGFSGNTIYFGEGSWLTVV.